The subject of this entry is one TCR beta chain. These data belong to a study of healthy donors' naive CD4 and CD8 T cells. A linear amplification protocol produced the TCR libraries from 500 ng of total RNA. MiXCR, run by TCRdb on the reads, gives a single entry per CDR3 protein. The repertoire consists of approximately 200,000 distinct CDR3 sequences, with 65% to 80% occurring once and the leading ten covering less than 2.5%. Germline CDR1 and CDR2: MNHEY and SVGAGI. The CDR3 spans 14 residues. The V end lost 3 bases, the J end lost 1 base, and 7 bases lay between the germline ends. Material: naive CD4+ and CD8+ T cells sorted from blood, pooled from several donors. The chain joins TRBV6-5 to TRBJ2-1; D not resolved. The receptor was isolated from a pool of human donors in good health; the sample pools cells from several healthy donors. CDR3 sequence: CASSYSNSYNEQFF. The CDR3 DNA follows: TGTGCCAGCAGTTATTCCAATTCCTACAATGAGCAGTTCTTC.